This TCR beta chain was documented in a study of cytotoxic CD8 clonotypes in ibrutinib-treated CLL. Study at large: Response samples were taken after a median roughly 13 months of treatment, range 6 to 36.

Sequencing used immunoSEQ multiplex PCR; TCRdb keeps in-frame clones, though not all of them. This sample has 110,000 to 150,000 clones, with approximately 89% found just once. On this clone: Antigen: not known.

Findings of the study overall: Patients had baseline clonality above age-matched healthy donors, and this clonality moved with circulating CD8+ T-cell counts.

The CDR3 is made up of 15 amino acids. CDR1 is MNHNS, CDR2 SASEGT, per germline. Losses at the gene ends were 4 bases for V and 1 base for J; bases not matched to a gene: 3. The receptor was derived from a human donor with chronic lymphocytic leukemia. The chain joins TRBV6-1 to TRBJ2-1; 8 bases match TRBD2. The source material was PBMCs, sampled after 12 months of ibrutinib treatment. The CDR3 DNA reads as TGTGCCAGCAGTGCCGGGACTAGATCCTACAATGAGCAGTTCTTC. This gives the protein CASSAGTRSYNEQFF.